This passage covers 27 T cell receptor beta chains from one sample sequenced in a study of blood T cell repertoires in COVID-19 (dated by TCRdb to the early 2020s). Receptor amplification or capture employed the immunoSEQ multiplex PCR assay. What TCRdb holds here is the immuneACCESS table cut down to in-frame rearrangements. Part of the clones is not present; checked against another copy, under half of the missing clones reflect an unresolved V gene, and the others are unexplained. This sample lists 150,000 to 200,000 clones; 85% were detected once. The top ten clones comprise 6.5% to 9.5% of the sample. The sequenced sample was peripheral blood. The receptors shown here come from a woman aged 80 or older with COVID-19, enrolled during active disease.

The V and J genes are TRBV5-1 and TRBJ2-7; D is ambiguous. There are 14 residues in the CDR3. V was clipped by 1 base and J by 5 bases, with 13 bases between them. Germline assignment: CDR1 SGHRS and CDR2 YFSETQ. The CDR3 DNA sequence: TGCGCCAGCAGCTTGAAGGCTCCGGCGGACGAGCAGTACTTC. This gives the protein CASSLKAPADEQYF.

This clone has a count of ten or more. The gene calls are TRBV27 and TRBJ1-2; D is undetermined. The V gene's germline CDR1 is MNHEY and CDR2 SMNVEV (reference sequence). The V end was cut by 7 bases, the J end by 10 bases, with 19 bases between. The CDR3 consists of 13 residues. CDR3 in amino acids: CASKEPGNYDYTF. In DNA form, the CDR3 reads TGTGCCAGCAAAGAACCCGGGAATTACGACTACACCTTC.

This clone has just a few counts. V gene TRBV5-1 combines with J gene TRBJ2-7; tentative D call: TRBD2 (6 bases). Germline V gene data show CDR1 as SGHRS and CDR2 as YFSETQ. This CDR3 region has 13 residues. Deletions cut 6 bases from V and 3 bases from J, with 13 bases between. This chain's CDR3 is CASKEGVIYEQYF. The CDR3 DNA reads TGCGCCAGCAAGGAGGGAGTCATCTACGAGCAGTACTTC.

Only one count was recorded for this clone. The chain joins TRBV7-9 to TRBJ2-1, with D possibly being TRBD1 (5 bases). The CDR3 is made up of 14 amino acids. Germline V CDR1 and CDR2: SEHNR, FQNEAQ (reference sequence). V was pared by 6 bases and J by 7 bases, with 16 bases between. The DNA of the CDR3 is TGTGCCAGCAGACGGACACTCATGGAAAATGAGCAGTTCTTC. Residues: CASRRTLMENEQFF.

The rearrangement links TRBV18 to TRBJ2-1; 10 bases match TRBD2. CDR3 length equals 16 residues. Germline CDR1 KGHSH, CDR2 LQKENI. J gave up 9 bases and V 3 bases, and 11 bases lay outside the gene matches. CDR3 sequence reads: CASSPPWSLAGVEQFF. In nucleotides, the CDR3 is TGTGCCAGCTCACCCCCCTGGTCTCTAGCGGGAGTTGAGCAGTTCTTC.

There are a few counts of this clone. DNA for the CDR3: TGTGCCAGCAGTTACTCCTTCGGCTCTGGAAACACCATATATTTT. This translates into CASSYSFGSGNTIYF. The J gene is TRBJ1-3, the V gene TRBV6-5; unclear D gene. The CDR3 runs to 15 residues. V shed 0 bases and J shed 0 bases, with 6 bases lying between them. Per germline, CDR1 MNHEY and CDR2 SVGAGI.

The chain combines TRBV18 with TRBJ1-1; D is unresolved. This CDR3 comprises 12 residues. Germline CDR1 is KGHSH and CDR2 is LQKENI. V gave up 3 bases and J gave up 7 bases, with 9 bases separating them. CDR3 sequence reads: CASSPREGEAFF. The CDR3 coding sequence is TGTGCCAGCTCACCCCGGGAGGGTGAAGCTTTCTTT.

A note on this clone: Germline is not matched at one junction end, which may reflect a read error. The rearrangement uses TRBV7-7 and TRBJ2-1, with 10 bases fitting TRBD2. Per germline, CDR1 SSHAT and CDR2 FNYEAQ (reference sequence). CDR3 length equals 15 residues. CDR3 coding DNA: TGTGCTAGCAGCTTAGTAGCGGGGGGCTACAATGAGCAGTTCTTC. Residues: CASSLVAGGYNEQFF.

The chain combines TRBV19 with TRBJ2-3, with D possibly matching TRBD2 (7 bases). Trimming removed 10 bases at V and 1 base at J, with 21 bases between. The germline gives CDR1 LNHDA, CDR2 SQIVND (reference sequence). The CDR3 runs 16 residues. The CDR3 DNA follows: TGTGCCACATCCAAGGCCGGGGGGCTAGGCACAGATACGCAGTATTTT. Its protein is CATSKAGGLGTDTQYF.

V is TRBV19 and J is TRBJ1-5; no clear D. The CDR3 is made up of 15 amino acids. The V gene lost 3 bases and the J gene lost 4 bases, with 13 bases spanning the gap. The germline V gene encodes CDR1 LNHDA and CDR2 SQIVND (reference sequence). Here the CDR3 reads CASSIRGVGNQPQHF. As DNA, the CDR3 is TGTGCCAGTAGTATCCGCGGGGTGGGGAATCAGCCCCAGCATTTT. The whole variable domain, remainder taken from reference TRBV19 and TRBJ1-5, is DGGITQSPKYLFRKEGQNVTLSCEQNLNHDAMYWYRQDPGQGLRLIYYSQIVNDFQKGDIAEGYSVSREKKESFPLTVTSAQKNPTAFYLCASSIRGVGNQPQHFGDGTRLSIL.

The chain combines TRBV29-1 with TRBJ2-1; 8 bases map to TRBD2. J gave up 4 bases and V 4 bases, and 6 bases lay outside the gene matches. The germline V gene encodes CDR1 SQVTM and CDR2 ANQGSEA. This CDR3 has 14 residues. The CDR3 DNA reads as TGCAGCGTTGCGGCCTCGGGGGGGTACAATGAGCAGTTCTTC. It specifies CSVAASGGYNEQFF.

CDR3 nucleotides: TGTGCCAGCAGCTCCCCCCGACCGGGACTAGCGGGGGAAACCTACGAGCAGTACTTC. Translation gives CASSSPRPGLAGETYEQYF. The chain uses TRBV11-2 and TRBJ2-7; TRBD2 matches 14 bases. The CDR3 is 19 residues long. The germline gives CDR1 SGHAT, CDR2 FQNNGV. V was pared by 4 bases and J by 2 bases, with 13 bases of the junction left unmatched.

The chain employs TRBV5-6 and TRBJ2-3, with D perhaps matching TRBD2 (6 bases). V was shortened by 4 bases and J by 3 bases, with 18 bases between the two germline ends. CDR3 size: 16 residues. Germline-derived CDR1 and CDR2 are SGHDT and YYEEEE. The CDR3 is CASSPRRLANTDTQYF. CDR3 DNA sequence: TGTGCCAGCAGCCCCCGGAGGCTAGCGAATACAGATACGCAGTATTTT.

J is TRBJ2-7 and V is TRBV3-1 (or the pseudogene TRBV3-2); TRBD1 agrees at 7 bases. The CDR3 spans 14 residues. Germline-derived CDR1 and CDR2 are LGHDT and YNNKEL (reference sequence). Unmatched junction bases numbered 7, after V lost 1 base and J lost 7 bases. CDR3 residues: CASSQGGGLGEQYF. The CDR3 DNA reads as TGTGCCAGCAGCCAAGGAGGGGGCCTCGGGGAGCAGTACTTC.

This chain connects TRBV6-5 to TRBJ1-2; 9 bases map to TRBD1. The germline V gene has CDR1 MNHEY and CDR2 SVGAGI. The CDR3 sequence is 14 residues long. With 4 bases clipped from V and 8 bases from J, the junction kept 8 bases outside the gene matches. In nucleotides, the CDR3 is TGTGCCAGCAGTTTACTGACAGGGGGGGGAGGCTACACCTTC. Translation gives CASSLLTGGGGYTF.

J is TRBJ2-7 and V is TRBV2, with D perhaps TRBD1 (5 bases). The CDR3 runs 13 residues. Trimming removed 6 bases from V and 0 bases from J, with 9 bases in between. Germline CDR1 reads SNHLY; CDR2 reads FYNNEI. The CDR3 DNA reads TGTGCCAGCAGCCTGGACACCTCCTACGAGCAGTACTTC. Its protein product is CASSLDTSYEQYF.

The V and J genes are TRBV7-6 and TRBJ2-1; D possibly corresponds to TRBD2 (6 bases). Looked up from germline, CDR1 is SGHVS and CDR2 is FNYEAQ. The CDR3 extends over 13 amino acids. V lost 6 bases and J lost 7, with 13 bases in between. The chain's CDR3 is CASRLADYNEQFF. The CDR3 DNA reads as TGTGCCAGCAGACTAGCCGACTATAATGAGCAGTTCTTC.

This chain links TRBV2 with TRBJ1-2; 7 bases line up with TRBD1. V lost 1 base and J lost 4; bases outside the gene matches: 3. The germline V gene has CDR1 SNHLY and CDR2 FYNNEI. The CDR3 sequence is 14 residues long. The CDR3, as DNA: TGTGCCAGCAGTGAAGGACAGGGAGGCTATGGCTACACCTTC. Translated, it gives CASSEGQGGYGYTF. Based on the CDR3 plus reference TRBV2 and TRBJ1-2, the full variable domain is EPEVTQTPSHQVTQMGQEVILRCVPISNHLYFYWYRQILGQKVEFLVSFYNNEISEKSEIFDDQFSVERPDGSNFTLKIRSTKLEDSAMYFCASSEGQGGYGYTFGSGTRLTVV.

J is TRBJ1-5 and V is TRBV19; no firm D call. There are 14 residues in the CDR3. The V end lost 6 bases, the J end lost 4 bases, and 13 bases lay between the germline ends. The germline V gene encodes CDR1 LNHDA and CDR2 SQIVND (reference sequence). CDR3 in amino acids: CASRMTGGNQPQHF. CDR3 DNA: TGTGCCAGTAGGATGACCGGAGGGAATCAGCCCCAGCATTTT.

This clone was recorded only once. The gene calls are TRBV28 and TRBJ1-5; 9 nucleotides match TRBD1. The V gene's germline CDR1 is MDHEN and CDR2 SYDVKM. Germline trimming cut 6 bases from V and 5 bases from J; bases unmatched to any gene: 8. CDR3 length: 15 amino acids. Here the CDR3 reads CASSPVTGGYQPQHF. The CDR3 DNA is TGTGCCAGCAGCCCGGTCACAGGGGGCTATCAGCCCCAGCATTTT.

The chain joins TRBV6-5 to TRBJ1-2; 9 nucleotides line up with TRBD1. Germline CDR1 reads MNHEY; CDR2 reads SVGAGI. Trimming at V came to 4 bases and at J to 8 bases, leaving 8 bases not matched to a gene. The length of the CDR3 is 14 residues. The CDR3 spells CASSSGTGIMGYTF. The CDR3 bases are TGTGCCAGCAGTTCGGGGACAGGGATTATGGGCTACACCTTC.

The chain combines TRBV3-1 (or the pseudogene TRBV3-2) with TRBJ2-1; 9 bases are a match to TRBD2. With 1 base clipped from V and 0 bases from J, the junction kept 16 bases outside the gene matches. CDR1 and CDR2 from the germline V gene are LGHDT and YNNKEL (reference sequence). This CDR3 is built from 21 residues. DNA of the CDR3: TGTGCCAGCAGCCAAGGCCTCCGGCGGCGGGGGGGCCAGAGCTCCTACAATGAGCAGTTCTTC. Translation gives CASSQGLRRRGGQSSYNEQFF.

The chain joins TRBV6-5 to TRBJ2-3, with 10 bases aligning to TRBD1. The ends lost 6 bases at V and 7 bases at J; junction bases unmatched: 7. This CDR3 spans 14 amino acids. Germline V lookup: CDR1 MNHEY, CDR2 SVGAGI. The CDR3 nucleotides read TGTGCCAGCAGCCCGACAGGGGGCGCGAATACGCAGTATTTT. It encodes CASSPTGGANTQYF.

The chain links TRBV10-3 to TRBJ1-5; no clear D gene. This CDR3 is 13 amino acids long. The V gene's germline CDR1 is ENHRY and CDR2 SYGVKD. V lost 6 bases and J lost 4, with 10 bases in between. As DNA, the CDR3 is TGTGCCATCAGCCCCTCCCTAAATCAGCCCCAGCATTTT. Protein product: CAISPSLNQPQHF.

This clone showed up just once. The rearrangement uses TRBV25-1 and TRBJ1-6; 7 bases are shared with TRBD1. The CDR3 totals 17 residues. Germline V CDR1 and CDR2: MGHDK, SYGVNS. Trimming at V came to 5 bases and at J to 0 bases, leaving 7 bases not matched to a gene. The CDR3: CASSWATGSSYNSPLHF. The CDR3 region has the DNA TGTGCCAGCAGTTGGGCGACAGGGAGCTCCTATAATTCACCCCTCCACTTT.

The CDR3 spells CASSLGLAGLDNEQFF. As DNA, the CDR3 is TGTGCCAGCAGCTTGGGCCTAGCGGGCCTAGACAATGAGCAGTTCTTC. V is TRBV5-4 and J is TRBJ2-1; 8 bases line up with TRBD2. Per the germline V gene, CDR1 is SGHNT and CDR2 is YYREEE (reference sequence). J was trimmed by 5 bases and V by 0 bases; bases with no gene match: 7. The CDR3 is 16 residues long.

The J gene is TRBJ2-7, the V gene TRBV5-1, with D perhaps TRBD2 (6 bases). The CDR3 runs 14 residues. V lost 0 bases, J lost 5 bases, and 12 bases lay in between. Germline CDR1 and CDR2: SGHRS and YFSETQ. In DNA form, the CDR3 reads TGCGCCAGCAGCTTGGGTGTAGGGGAGGACGAGCAGTACTTC. This sequence encodes CASSLGVGEDEQYF.